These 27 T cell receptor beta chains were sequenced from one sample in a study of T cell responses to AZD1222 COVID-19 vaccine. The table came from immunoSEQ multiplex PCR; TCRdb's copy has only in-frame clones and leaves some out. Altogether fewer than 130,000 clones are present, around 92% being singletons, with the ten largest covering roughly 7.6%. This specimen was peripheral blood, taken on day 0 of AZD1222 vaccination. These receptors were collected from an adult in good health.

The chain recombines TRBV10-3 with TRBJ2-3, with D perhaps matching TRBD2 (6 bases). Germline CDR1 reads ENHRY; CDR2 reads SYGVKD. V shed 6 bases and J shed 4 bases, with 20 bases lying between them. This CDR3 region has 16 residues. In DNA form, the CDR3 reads TGTGCCATCAGAGACATTCAAGGACTATCAGCAGATACGCAGTATTTT. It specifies CAIRDIQGLSADTQYF.

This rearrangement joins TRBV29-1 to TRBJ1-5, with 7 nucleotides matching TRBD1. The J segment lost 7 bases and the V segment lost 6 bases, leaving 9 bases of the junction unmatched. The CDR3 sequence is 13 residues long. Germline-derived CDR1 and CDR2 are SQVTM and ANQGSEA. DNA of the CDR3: TGCAGCGTGACGACAGGGATGTACCAGCCCCAGCATTTT. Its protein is CSVTTGMYQPQHF.

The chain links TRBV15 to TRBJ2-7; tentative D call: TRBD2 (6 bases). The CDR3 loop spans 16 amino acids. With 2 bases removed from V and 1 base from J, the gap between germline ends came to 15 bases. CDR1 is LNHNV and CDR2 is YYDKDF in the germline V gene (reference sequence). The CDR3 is CATSRSMAGRSYEQYF. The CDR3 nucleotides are TGTGCCACCAGCAGATCCATGGCCGGGAGATCCTACGAGCAGTACTTC.

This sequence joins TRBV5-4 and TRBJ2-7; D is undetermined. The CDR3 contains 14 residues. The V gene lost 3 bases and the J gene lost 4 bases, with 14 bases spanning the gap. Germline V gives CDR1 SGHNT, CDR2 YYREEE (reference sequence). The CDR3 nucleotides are TGTGCCAGCAGCTACGGCGGACGAACTTACGAGCAGTACTTC. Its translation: CASSYGGRTYEQYF.

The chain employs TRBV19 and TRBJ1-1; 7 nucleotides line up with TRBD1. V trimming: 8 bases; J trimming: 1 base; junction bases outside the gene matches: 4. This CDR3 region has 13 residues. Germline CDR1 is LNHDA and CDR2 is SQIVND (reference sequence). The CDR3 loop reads CASFTGANTEAFF. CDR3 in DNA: TGTGCCAGTTTTACAGGGGCGAACACTGAAGCTTTCTTT. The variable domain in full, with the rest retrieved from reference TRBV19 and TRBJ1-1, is DGGITQSPKYLFRKEGQNVTLSCEQNLNHDAMYWYRQDPGQGLRLIYYSQIVNDFQKGDIAEGYSVSREKKESFPLTVTSAQKNPTAFYLCASFTGANTEAFFGQGTRLTVV.

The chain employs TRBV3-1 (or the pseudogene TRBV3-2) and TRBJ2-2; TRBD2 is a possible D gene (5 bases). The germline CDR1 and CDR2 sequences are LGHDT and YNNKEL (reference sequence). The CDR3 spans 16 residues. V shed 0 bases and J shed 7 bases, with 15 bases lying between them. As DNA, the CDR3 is TGTGCCAGCAGCCAAGATCTAGCTATGGTAGGCGGGGAGCTGTTTTTT. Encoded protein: CASSQDLAMVGGELFF.

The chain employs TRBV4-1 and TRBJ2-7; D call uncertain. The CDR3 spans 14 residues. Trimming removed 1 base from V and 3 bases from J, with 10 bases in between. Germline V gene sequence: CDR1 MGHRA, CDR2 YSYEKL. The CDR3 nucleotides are TGCGCCAGCAGCCAAGTCAAGGTTGACTACGAGCAGTACTTC. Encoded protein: CASSQVKVDYEQYF.

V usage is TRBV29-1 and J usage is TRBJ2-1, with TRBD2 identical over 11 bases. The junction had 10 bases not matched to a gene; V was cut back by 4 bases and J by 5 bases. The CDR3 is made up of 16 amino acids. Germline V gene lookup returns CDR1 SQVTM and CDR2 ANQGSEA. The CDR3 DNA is TGCAGCGTTGTGTCCGCTAGCGGGGGGAAAAACAATGAGCAGTTCTTC. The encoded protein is CSVVSASGGKNNEQFF.

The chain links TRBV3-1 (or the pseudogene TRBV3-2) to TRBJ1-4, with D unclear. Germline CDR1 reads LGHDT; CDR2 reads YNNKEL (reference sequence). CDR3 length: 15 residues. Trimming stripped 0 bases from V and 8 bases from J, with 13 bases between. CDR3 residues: CASSQEAGPSEKLFF. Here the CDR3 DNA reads TGTGCCAGCAGCCAAGAGGCGGGCCCTTCGGAAAAACTGTTTTTT.

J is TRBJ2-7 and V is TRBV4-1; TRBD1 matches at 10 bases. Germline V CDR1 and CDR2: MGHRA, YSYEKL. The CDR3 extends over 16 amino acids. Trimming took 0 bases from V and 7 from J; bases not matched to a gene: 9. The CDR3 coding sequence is TGCGCCAGCAGCCAAGAGGAGGGACAGGGGAGGGTGGAGCAGTACTTC. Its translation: CASSQEEGQGRVEQYF.

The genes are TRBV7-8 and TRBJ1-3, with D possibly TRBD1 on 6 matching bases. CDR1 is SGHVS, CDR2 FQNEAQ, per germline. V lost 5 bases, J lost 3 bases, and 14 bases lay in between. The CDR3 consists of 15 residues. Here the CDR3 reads CASSQNRDFGNTIYF. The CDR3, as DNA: TGTGCCAGCAGCCAAAACAGGGACTTTGGAAACACCATATATTTT.

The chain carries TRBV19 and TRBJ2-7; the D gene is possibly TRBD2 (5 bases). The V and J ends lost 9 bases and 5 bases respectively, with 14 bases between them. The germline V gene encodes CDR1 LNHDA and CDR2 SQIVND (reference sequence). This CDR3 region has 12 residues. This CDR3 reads CASRGQRHEQYF. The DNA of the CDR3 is TGTGCCAGCAGAGGGCAGAGACACGAGCAGTACTTC.

The CDR3 bases are TGTGCCACCAGCCCCCCGACAGGGCTTAATTCACCCCTCCACTTT. It specifies CATSPPTGLNSPLHF. V gene TRBV15 combines with J gene TRBJ1-6; the match to TRBD1 covers 7 bases. This CDR3 region has 15 residues. CDR1 and CDR2 from the germline V gene are LNHNV and YYDKDF (reference sequence). V dropped 5 bases and J dropped 6; count of bases not matched to a gene: 7. Supplemented by reference TRBV15 and TRBJ1-6, the full variable domain reads DAMVIQNPRYQVTQFGKPVTLSCSQTLNHNVMYWYQQKSSQAPKLLFHYYDKDFNNEADTPDNFQSRRPNTSFCFLDIRSPGLGDTAMYLCATSPPTGLNSPLHFGNGTRLTVT.

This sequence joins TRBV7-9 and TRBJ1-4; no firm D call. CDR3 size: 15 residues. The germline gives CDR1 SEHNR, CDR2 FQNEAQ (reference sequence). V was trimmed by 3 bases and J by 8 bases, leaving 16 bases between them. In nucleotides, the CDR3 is TGTGCCAGCAGCTTCTGGTCAGGAACTGGAGAAAAACTGTTTTTT. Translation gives CASSFWSGTGEKLFF.

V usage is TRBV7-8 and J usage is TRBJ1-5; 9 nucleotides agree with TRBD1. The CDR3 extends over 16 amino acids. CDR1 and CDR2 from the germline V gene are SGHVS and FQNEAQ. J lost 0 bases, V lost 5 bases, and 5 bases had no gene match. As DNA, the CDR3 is TGTGCCAGCAGCACCCGGGACAGGGATAGCAATCAGCCCCAGCATTTT. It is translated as CASSTRDRDSNQPQHF.

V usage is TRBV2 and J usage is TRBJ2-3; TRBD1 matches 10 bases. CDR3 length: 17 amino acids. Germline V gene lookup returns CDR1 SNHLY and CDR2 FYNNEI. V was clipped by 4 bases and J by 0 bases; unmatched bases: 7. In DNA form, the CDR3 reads TGTGCCAGCAGTGCCCGGGACAGGGGCCCTAGCACAGATACGCAGTATTTT. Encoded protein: CASSARDRGPSTDTQYF.

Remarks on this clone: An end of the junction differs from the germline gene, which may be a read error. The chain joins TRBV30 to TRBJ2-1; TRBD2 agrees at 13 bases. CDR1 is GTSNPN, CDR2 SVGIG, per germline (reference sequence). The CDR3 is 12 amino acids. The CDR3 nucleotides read TGTGCCTGTTGCCCGGGACTAGCGGGGAGGCTCTTC. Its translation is CACCPGLAGRLF.

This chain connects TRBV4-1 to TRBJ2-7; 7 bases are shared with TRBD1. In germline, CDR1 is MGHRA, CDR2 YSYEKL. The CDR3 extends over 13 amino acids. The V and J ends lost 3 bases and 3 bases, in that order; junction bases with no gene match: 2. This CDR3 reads CASSQGTDYEQYF. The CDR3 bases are TGCGCCAGCAGCCAGGGGACAGACTACGAGCAGTACTTC.

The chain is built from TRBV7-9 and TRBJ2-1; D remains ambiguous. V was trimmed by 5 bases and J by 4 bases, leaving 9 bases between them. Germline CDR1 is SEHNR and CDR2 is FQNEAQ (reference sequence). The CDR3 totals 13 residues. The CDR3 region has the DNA TGTGCCAGCAGCCCCCCAAGATACAATGAGCAGTTCTTC. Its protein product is CASSPPRYNEQFF. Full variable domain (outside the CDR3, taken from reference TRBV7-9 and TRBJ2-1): DTGVSQNPRHKITKRGQNVTFRCDPISEHNRLYWYRQTLGQGPEFLTYFQNEAQLEKSRLLSDRFSAERPKGSFSTLEIQRTEQGDSAMYLCASSPPRYNEQFFGPGTRLTVL.

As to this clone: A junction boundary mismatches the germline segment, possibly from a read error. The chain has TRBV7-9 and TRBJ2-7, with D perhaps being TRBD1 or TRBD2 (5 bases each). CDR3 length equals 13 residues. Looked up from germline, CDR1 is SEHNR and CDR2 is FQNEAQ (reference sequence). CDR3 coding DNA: TGTGCCAGCAGTTTAGGGGACGCCCACGAGCAGTACTTC. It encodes CASSLGDAHEQYF.

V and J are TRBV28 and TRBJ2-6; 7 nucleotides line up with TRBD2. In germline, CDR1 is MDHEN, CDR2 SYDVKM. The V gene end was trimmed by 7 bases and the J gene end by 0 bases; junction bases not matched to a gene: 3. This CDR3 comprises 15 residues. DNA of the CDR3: TGTGCCAGCACCCCGGGGGGCTCTGGGGCCAACGTCCTGACTTTC. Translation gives CASTPGGSGANVLTF.

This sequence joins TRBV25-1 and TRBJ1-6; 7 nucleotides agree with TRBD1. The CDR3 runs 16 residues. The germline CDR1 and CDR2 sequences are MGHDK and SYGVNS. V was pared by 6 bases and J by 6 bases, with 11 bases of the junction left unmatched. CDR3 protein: CASRTQTGLANSPLHF. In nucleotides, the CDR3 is TGTGCCAGCAGGACACAGACAGGGTTGGCTAATTCACCCCTCCACTTT.

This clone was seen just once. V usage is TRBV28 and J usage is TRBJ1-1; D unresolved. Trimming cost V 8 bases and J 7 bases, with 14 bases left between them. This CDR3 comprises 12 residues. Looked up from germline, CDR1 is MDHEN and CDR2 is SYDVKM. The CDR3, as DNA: TGTGCCAGCGAATCCTCTCGGGTTGAAGCTTTCTTT. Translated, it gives CASESSRVEAFF.

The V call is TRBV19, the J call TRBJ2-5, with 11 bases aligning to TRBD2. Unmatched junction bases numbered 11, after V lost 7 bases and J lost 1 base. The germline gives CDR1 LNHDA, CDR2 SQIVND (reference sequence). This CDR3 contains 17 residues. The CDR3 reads CASTPTSGGELQETQYF. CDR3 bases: TGTGCCAGTACCCCTACTAGCGGGGGCGAACTCCAAGAGACCCAGTACTTC.

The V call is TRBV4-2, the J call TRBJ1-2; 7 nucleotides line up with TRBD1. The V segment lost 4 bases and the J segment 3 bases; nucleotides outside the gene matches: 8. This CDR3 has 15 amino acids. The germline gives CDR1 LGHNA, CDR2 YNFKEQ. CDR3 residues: CASSRRQGQDYGYTF. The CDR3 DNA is TGTGCCAGCAGCCGCCGACAGGGCCAGGACTATGGCTACACCTTC.

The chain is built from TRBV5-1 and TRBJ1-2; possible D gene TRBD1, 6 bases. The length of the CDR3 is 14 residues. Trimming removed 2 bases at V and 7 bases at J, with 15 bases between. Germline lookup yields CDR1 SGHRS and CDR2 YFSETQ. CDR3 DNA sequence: TGCGCCAGCAGCTTAGGTTCGGGGGCGTCTGGCTACACCTTC. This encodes CASSLGSGASGYTF.

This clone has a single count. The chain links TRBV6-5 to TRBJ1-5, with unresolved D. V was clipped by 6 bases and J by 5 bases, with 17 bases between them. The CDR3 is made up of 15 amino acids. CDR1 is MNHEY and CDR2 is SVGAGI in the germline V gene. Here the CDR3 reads CASSPVGGVHQPQHF. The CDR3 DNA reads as TGTGCCAGCAGCCCCGTCGGCGGGGTACATCAGCCCCAGCATTTT.